Listed below are T cell receptor beta chains from one sample, sequenced in a study of cytomegalovirus exposure and HLA in healthy donors. Sequencing used immunoSEQ multiplex PCR; TCRdb keeps in-frame clones, though not all of them. The sample has 250,000 to 350,000 clones, approximately 88% seen once. The sequenced sample consisted of PBMCs. The receptors shown here come from a man aged 30 to 45 in good health and CMV-seronegative. CDR3s include the opening cysteine and the closing phenylalanine or tryptophan. The D gene is left open where the match is weak. Clone size, where shown, is once, few, many, or a class for clones that have expanded.

TRBJ1-1 | . | . | TRBV7-7 | TGTGCCAGCAGCTTAGACCACAATCCGAACACTGAAGCTTTCTTT | CASSLDHNPNTEAFF
TRBJ1-6 | few | TRBD1 | TRBV15 | TGTGCCACCAGCAGGGGCCGGGACAGGGCGTCACCCCTCCACTTT | CATSRGRDRASPLHF
TRBJ2-7 | . | TRBD2 | TRBV19 | TGTGCCAGTAGTATTCGGGACTACTCCTACGAGCAGTACTTC | CASSIRDYSYEQYF
TRBJ2-7 | . | . | TRBV6-1 | TGTGCCATCGCGCGGGTTACCCCCTACGAGCAGTACTTC | CAIARVTPYEQYF
TRBJ2-2 | once | TRBD1 | TRBV19 | TGTGCCAGTAGTATCCCGGCGAACAGGGGATGGAACACCGGGGAGCTGTTTTTT | CASSIPANRGWNTGELFF
TRBJ1-2 | . | TRBD1 | TRBV5-1 | TGCGCCAGCAGCTTTACAGGGGATGGCTACACCTTC | CASSFTGDGYTF
TRBJ1-3 | . | . | TRBV6-1 | TGTGCCAGCAGGGTCAGGGAAAACTCTGGAAACACCATATATTTT | CASRVRENSGNTIYF
TRBJ2-3 | . | . | TRBV7-2 | TGTGCCAGCAGCTTAGACGGCGGTGGAGGCACAGATACGCAGTATTTT | CASSLDGGGGTDTQYF
TRBJ1-1 | . | . | TRBV19 | TGTGCCAGTAGTATTTCTACAGGGAAGAACACTGAAGCTTTCTTT | CASSISTGKNTEAFF
TRBJ2-1 | once | . | TRBV18 | TGTGCCAGCTCACCTCAGCGGGTGAACTACAATGAGCAGTTCTTC | CASSPQRVNYNEQFF
TRBJ1-2 | . | TRBD1 | TRBV19 | TGTGCCAGTAGTATCGACTTTGGGACAGGGGGCTTCTATGGCTACACCTTC | CASSIDFGTGGFYGYTF
TRBJ2-1 | . | . | TRBV18 | TGTGCCAGCTCACCAGAAGCTTTGGCTAGCTCCTACAATGAGCAGTTCTTC | CASSPEALASSYNEQFF
TRBJ2-5 | few | TRBD1 | TRBV7-2 | TGTGCCAGCAGCCGACAGGGGGCCGGACGAGAGACCCAGTACTTC | CASSRQGAGRETQYF
TRBJ1-3 | . | . | TRBV15 | TGTGCCACCAGCAGAGATTCTCTGGGCCCAACATCTGGAAACACCATATATTTT | CATSRDSLGPTSGNTIYF
TRBJ2-7 | . | . | TRBV5-4 | TGTGCCAGCAGCTTGCAGGGGGGAACGAAGCAGTACTTC | CASSLQGGTKQYF
TRBJ1-1 | . | . | TRBV19 | TGTGCCAGTACCCCCTTAACCGACAAGAACACTGAAGCTTTCTTT | CASTPLTDKNTEAFF
TRBJ2-7 | . | . | TRBV27 | TGTGCCAGCAGTTTATCGGTAAGCGGCTCCTACGAGCAGTACTTC | CASSLSVSGSYEQYF
TRBJ1-5 | . | . | TRBV7-2 | TGTGCCAGCAGCCCAGGGGCTAGCAATCAGCCCCAGCATTTT | CASSPGASNQPQHF
TRBJ1-6 | . | . | TRBV16 | TGTGCCAGCAGCCAATGGAATACCGGGACCCTCCACTTT | CASSQWNTGTLHF
TRBJ1-1 | . | . | TRBV9 | TGTGCCAGCAGCGCCCCGTGGGAGATAACCCAGAACACTGAAGCTTTCTTT | CASSAPWEITQNTEAFF
TRBJ2-7 | . | . | TRBV5-6 | TGTGCCAGCAGCCCTAGGGCAGGGCGCTACGAGCAGTACTTC | CASSPRAGRYEQYF
TRBJ2-5 | . | TRBD1 | TRBV12-5 | TGTGCTAGTGGTTTGCACAGGGGGCCCGGGACCCAGTACTTC | CASGLHRGPGTQYF
TRBJ1-6 | . | TRBD1 | TRBV4-1 | TGCGCCAGCAGCCAAGGAGTTCAAGGGGGCGTTTTTGGTTCACCCCTCCACTTT | CASSQGVQGGVFGSPLHF
TRBJ2-6 | . | . | TRBV6-1 | TGTGCCAGCAGGGCAGGTTCCTCTGGGGCCAACGTCCTGACTTTC | CASRAGSSGANVLTF
TRBJ2-3 | . | TRBD2 | TRBV5-5 | TGTGCCAGCAGCTTCCTCGGGACTAGCCCAACGCAGTATTTT | CASSFLGTSPTQYF
TRBJ1-1 | . | . | TRBV19 | TGTGCCAGTAGTCCCCGGGACACAATGAACACTGAAGCTTTCTTT | CASSPRDTMNTEAFF
TRBJ1-2 | . | . | TRBV5-1 | TGCGCCAGCAGCTTGACAGGGCTGGGCTTAGGCTACACCTTC | CASSLTGLGLGYTF
TRBJ1-1 | few | . | TRBV4-1 | TGCGCCAGCAGCCAGGCTGACAGTTGGGGCACTGAAGCTTTCTTT | CASSQADSWGTEAFF
TRBJ1-5 | . | . | TRBV11-2 | TGTGCCAGCACCAATCAGGGTATCAGCAATCAGCCCCAGCATTTT | CASTNQGISNQPQHF
TRBJ2-5 | . | . | TRBV15 | TGTGCCACCAGCCGCCTGATTTCGACAGGAGAGACCCAGTACTTC | CATSRLISTGETQYF
TRBJ2-3 | . | . | TRBV7-2 | TGTGCCAGCAGCCCGACGGGACTGAGCACAGATACGCAGTATTTT | CASSPTGLSTDTQYF
TRBJ2-3 | . | TRBD2 | TRBV7-2 | TGTGCCAGCAGCCGATACGGGACTAGCGGGGGGGCAGATACGCAGTATTTT | CASSRYGTSGGADTQYF
TRBJ1-3 | . | . | TRBV11-2 | TGTGCCAGCAGCTTTGCGGGGAATGGAAACACCATATATTTT | CASSFAGNGNTIYF
TRBJ2-7 | few | . | TRBV7-6 | TGTGCCAGCAGCCCCCAGGCTACCGTACGACGCGAGCAGTACTTC | CASSPQATVRREQYF
TRBJ2-7 | . | . | TRBV5-1 | TGCGCCAGCAGCTTGGGAAACAGGTACGAGCAGTACTTC | CASSLGNRYEQYF
TRBJ1-5 | . | . | TRBV6-5 | TGTGCCAGCAGCCCCGGACACAATCAGCCCCAGCATTTT | CASSPGHNQPQHF
TRBJ1-1 | . | . | TRBV19 | TGTGCCAGTAGTTACAGAACCAACACTGAAGCTTTCTTT | CASSYRTNTEAFF
TRBJ1-2 | . | . | TRBV19 | TGTGCCAGTAGTAGCGGAGGATATGGCTACACCTTC | CASSSGGYGYTF
TRBJ2-1 | . | TRBD2 | TRBV7-6 | TGTGCCAGCAGCCCTGGGGCTAGCGGGGGCTTCTACAATGAGCAGTTCTTC | CASSPGASGGFYNEQFF
TRBJ2-5 | . | . | TRBV2 | TGTGCCGGACGCAGGGGGGCTGAGACCCAGTACTTC | CAGRRGAETQYF
TRBJ1-2 | . | . | TRBV5-6 | TGTGCCAGCAGCCCGACGACAGCTCCTAACTATGGCTACACCTTC | CASSPTTAPNYGYTF
TRBJ2-3 | . | . | TRBV2 | TGTGCCAGCAGTGAAGTAACTGGGGCCCCCACAGATACGCAGTATTTT | CASSEVTGAPTDTQYF
TRBJ2-5 | . | TRBD1 | TRBV7-2 | TGTGCCAGCAGCCCTTACGGACAGGGACGAGAGACCCAGTACTTC | CASSPYGQGRETQYF
TRBJ2-3 | . | TRBD1 | TRBV30 | TGTGCCTGGAGTTTACAGGGGGCAAGGATTACGCAGTATTTT | CAWSLQGARITQYF
TRBJ1-6 | . | . | TRBV4-1 | TGCGCCAGCAGCCATGAGACTTCCTCTTCACCCCTCCACTTT | CASSHETSSSPLHF
TRBJ2-1 | . | . | TRBV6-5 | TGTGCCAGCAGCCGTGGACGGACTTACAATGAGCAGTTCTTC | CASSRGRTYNEQFF
TRBJ1-2 | . | . | TRBV27 | TGTGCCAGCACCAGGACTCCCAACTATGGCTACACCTTC | CASTRTPNYGYTF
TRBJ1-5 | . | . | TRBV12-5 | TGTGCTAGTGGTGGCACAAGAGGGAACGAATCCCAGCCCCAGCATTTT | CASGGTRGNESQPQHF
TRBJ1-5 | . | . | TRBV25-1 | TGTGCCAGCAGTGAATGGGGGGGGAATCAGCCCCAGCATTTT | CASSEWGGNQPQHF
TRBJ1-2 | once | . | TRBV30 | TGTGCCTGGAACCGCCCCGGGGGGACTAACTATGGCTACACCTTC | CAWNRPGGTNYGYTF